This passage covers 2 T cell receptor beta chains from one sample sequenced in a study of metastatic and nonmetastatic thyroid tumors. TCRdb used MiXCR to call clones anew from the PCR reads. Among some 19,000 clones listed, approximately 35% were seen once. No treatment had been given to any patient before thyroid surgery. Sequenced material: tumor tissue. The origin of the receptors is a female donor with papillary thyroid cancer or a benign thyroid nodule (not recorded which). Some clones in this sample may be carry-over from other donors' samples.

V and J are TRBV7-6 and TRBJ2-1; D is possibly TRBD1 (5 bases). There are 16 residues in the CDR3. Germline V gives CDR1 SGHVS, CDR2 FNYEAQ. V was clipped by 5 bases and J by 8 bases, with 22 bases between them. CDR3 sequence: CASSVFKTPQADEQFF. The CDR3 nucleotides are TGTGCCAGCAGCGTATTTAAGACCCCACAGGCGGATGAGCAGTTCTTC.

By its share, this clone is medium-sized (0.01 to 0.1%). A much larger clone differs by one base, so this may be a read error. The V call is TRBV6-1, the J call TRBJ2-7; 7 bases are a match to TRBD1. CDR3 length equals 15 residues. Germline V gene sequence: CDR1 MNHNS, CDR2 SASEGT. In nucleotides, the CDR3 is TGTGCCGGCAGAACGACAGGGTTAAGCTCCTACGAGCAGTACTTC. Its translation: CAGRTTGLSSYEQYF.